The clone carrying this T cell receptor beta chain was found many times. Antigen unknown. The read is 3 residues too short to cover the CDR3 end, so that end is filled in from the germline J gene. Caucasian heritage predominated among both patients and controls. Germline CDR1 and CDR2: SNHLY and FYNNEI. V was clipped by 6 bases and J by 8 bases; unmatched bases: 9. There are 15 residues in the CDR3. Sequencing used immunoSEQ multiplex PCR; TCRdb keeps in-frame clones, though not all of them. Recorded here are about 50,000 clones, with no singletons, and the ten leading clones hold 2% to 2.5%. The data were obtained in a study of T cell clonality in common variable immunodeficiency. Study-wide results and caveats: CVID subjects had higher TCRbeta clonality than healthy controls, most marked in about a third. Common variable immunodeficiency TCR beta sequences reportedly had fewer deletions and N-nucleotide insertions. Links between repertoire features and CVID complications were heterogeneity-limited.

The specimen sequenced was peripheral blood mononuclear cells. V and J are TRBV2 and TRBJ1-6, with TRBD1 matching 8 bases. The receptor was derived from a person aged 18 to 75 in good health. The sequenced part of the CDR3 DNA is TGTGCCAGCAGAATTAGGACAGGGACGGATTCACCC. Residues: CASRIRTGTDSP. The entire CDR3 reads CASRIRTGTDSPLHF.